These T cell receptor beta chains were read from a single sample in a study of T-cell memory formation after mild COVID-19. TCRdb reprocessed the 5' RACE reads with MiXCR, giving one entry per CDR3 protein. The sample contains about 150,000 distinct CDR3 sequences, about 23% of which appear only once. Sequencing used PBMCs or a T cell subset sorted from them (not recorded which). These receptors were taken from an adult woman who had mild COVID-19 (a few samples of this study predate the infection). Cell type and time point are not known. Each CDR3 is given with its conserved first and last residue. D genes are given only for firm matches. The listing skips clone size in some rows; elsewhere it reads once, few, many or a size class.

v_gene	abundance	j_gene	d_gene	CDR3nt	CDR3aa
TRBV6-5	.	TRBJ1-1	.	TGTGCCAGCAGTTACTCGAGCGGGGCGGGCACTGAAGCTTTCTTT	CASSYSSGAGTEAFF
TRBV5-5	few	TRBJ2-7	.	TGTGCCAGCAGCTTGGCGACAGGATCGCCCTACGAGCAGTACTTC	CASSLATGSPYEQYF
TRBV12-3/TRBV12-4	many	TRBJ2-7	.	TGTGCCAGCAGTAACCAAGACTGGGGATACGAGCAGTACTTC	CASSNQDWGYEQYF
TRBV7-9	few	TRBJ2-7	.	TGTGCCAGCAGCTTCCGGCCCACCCCCTACGAGCAGTACTTC	CASSFRPTPYEQYF
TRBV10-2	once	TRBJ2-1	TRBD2	TGCGCCAGCAGTGAAAGGGGCGGGAGGGCCATGAGTGAGCAGTTCTTC	CASSERGGRAMSEQFF
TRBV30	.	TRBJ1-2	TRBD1	TGTGCCTGGGACAGGGGCGAGGGCTACACCTTC	CAWDRGEGYTF
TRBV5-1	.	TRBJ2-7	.	TGCGCCAGCAGCCTGTCCCCAGAAGGGGGACTCGAGCAGTACTTC	CASSLSPEGGLEQYF
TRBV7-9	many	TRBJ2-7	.	TGTGCCAGCAGCACGAACTCCTACGAGCAGTACTTC	CASSTNSYEQYF
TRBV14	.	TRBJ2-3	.	TGTGCCAGCAGCCAAGATGGGTCCGTCGGCACAGATACGCAGTATTTT	CASSQDGSVGTDTQYF
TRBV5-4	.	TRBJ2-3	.	TGTGCCAGCAGCCGGGACAACCCCAAACCCCAGTATTTT	CASSRDNPKPQYF
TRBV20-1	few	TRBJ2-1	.	TGCAGTGCTAGGGTCTTGGCGGGGTCAGGTCCTAATGAGCAGTTCTTC	CSARVLAGSGPNEQFF
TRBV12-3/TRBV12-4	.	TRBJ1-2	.	TGTGCCAGCACCCCCATGTGGGGGGACTATGGCTACACCTTC	CASTPMWGDYGYTF
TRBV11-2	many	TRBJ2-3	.	TGTGCCAGCAGCGTGACTAGCACAGATACGCAGTATTTT	CASSVTSTDTQYF
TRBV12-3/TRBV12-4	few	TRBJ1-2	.	TGTGCCAGCGGCCGTTTGGGGGCGGGTGGCTACACCTTC	CASGRLGAGGYTF
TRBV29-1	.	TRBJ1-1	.	TGCAGCGTTCACCCGAGGGGAGGGAACACTGAAGCTTTCTTT	CSVHPRGGNTEAFF
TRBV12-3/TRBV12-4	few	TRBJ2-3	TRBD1	TGTGCCAGCAGTCGACAGGGCGCAGATACGCAGTATTTT	CASSRQGADTQYF
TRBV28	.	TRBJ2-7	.	TGTGCCAGCAGTTCCACGACCTACGAGCAGTACTTC	CASSSTTYEQYF
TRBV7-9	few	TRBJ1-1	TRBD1	TGTGCCAGCAGAAAGACCGGGACAGGGATGAACACTGAAGCTTTCTTT	CASRKTGTGMNTEAFF
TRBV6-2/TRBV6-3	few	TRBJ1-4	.	TGTGCCAGCACCCAACTTGATGGCCCCCACGAAAAACTGTTTTTT	CASTQLDGPHEKLFF
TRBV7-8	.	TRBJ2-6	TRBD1	TGTGCCAGCAGCTTTTCCGTAACAGGGGGGTCTGGGGCCAACGTCCTGACTTTC	CASSFSVTGGSGANVLTF
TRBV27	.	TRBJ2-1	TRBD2	TGTGCCAGCAGTTCCCGGGGGGGCTGGCAGAATGAGCAGTTCTTC	CASSSRGGWQNEQFF
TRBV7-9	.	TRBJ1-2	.	TGTGCCAGCGACGAATGGGGAAGCGAAGACTATGGCTACACCTTC	CASDEWGSEDYGYTF
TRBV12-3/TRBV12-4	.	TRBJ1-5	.	TGTGCCAGCAGTCTCGGACTGGAACAGCCCCAGCATTTT	CASSLGLEQPQHF
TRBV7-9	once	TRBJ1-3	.	TGTGCCAGCAGCTTCAGTCCGGGGGCGCCTGGAAACACCATATATTTT	CASSFSPGAPGNTIYF
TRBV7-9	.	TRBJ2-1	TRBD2	TGTGCCAGCAGCTTTGAAGCGGGGGAGCAGTTCTTC	CASSFEAGEQFF
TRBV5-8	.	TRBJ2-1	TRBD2	TGTGCCAGCAGCTTCTTAGCGGGAGGGCCGGATGAGCAGTTCTTC	CASSFLAGGPDEQFF
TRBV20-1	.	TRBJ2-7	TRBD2	TGCAGTGCTAGAGATTCGGGTCTAGCGGGGGGCCTCTCCTACGAGCAGTACTTC	CSARDSGLAGGLSYEQYF
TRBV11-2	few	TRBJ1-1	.	TGTGCCAGCAGCTTAGATCGTTTCGGGGGGCACACTGAAGCTTTCTTT	CASSLDRFGGHTEAFF
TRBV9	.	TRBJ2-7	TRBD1	TGTGCCAGCAGCGTAGAAGGACAGGCAGTGGTCGAGCAGTACTTC	CASSVEGQAVVEQYF
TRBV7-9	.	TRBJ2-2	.	TGTGCCAGCAGCTTAGCGGTCGGGGAGCTGTTTTTT	CASSLAVGELFF
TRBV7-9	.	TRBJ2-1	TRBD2	TGTGCCAGCAGCTCTAGCGGGAGGGCTGACGAGCAGTTCTTC	CASSSSGRADEQFF
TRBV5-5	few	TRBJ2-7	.	TGTGCCAGCAGCCCCACCGGGACACAATATTACGAGCAGTACTTC	CASSPTGTQYYEQYF
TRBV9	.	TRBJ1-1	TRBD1	TGTGCCAGCAGCGTAAGGGGACAGCAGAACACTGAAGCTTTCTTT	CASSVRGQQNTEAFF
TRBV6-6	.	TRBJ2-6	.	TGTGCCAGCAGTTACTTTTGGGACATCCTAAATCCCGGGGCCAACGTCCTGACTTTC	CASSYFWDILNPGANVLTF
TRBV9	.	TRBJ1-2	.	TGTGCCAGCAGCGACGACGGGGGACGTCGGGGTGGCTACACCTTC	CASSDDGGRRGGYTF
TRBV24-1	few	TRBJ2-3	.	TGTGCCACCAGTGATTTTGCAGGGCCCAGATACACAGATACGCAGTATTTT	CATSDFAGPRYTDTQYF
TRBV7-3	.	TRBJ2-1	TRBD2	TGTGCCAGCAGCCCGGCACTGGGCGGGGGGGGCCTAGATGAGCAGTTCTTC	CASSPALGGGGLDEQFF
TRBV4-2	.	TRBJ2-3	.	TGTGCCAGCAGCCTCGAGGGCCTTAGCACAGATACGCAGTATTTT	CASSLEGLSTDTQYF
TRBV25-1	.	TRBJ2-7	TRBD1	TGTGCCAGCAGTGATCGGGAAAAGGGACAGGGGTACCACGAGCAGTACTTC	CASSDREKGQGYHEQYF
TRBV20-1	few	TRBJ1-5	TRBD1	TGCAGTGCTAAGGGAGGGGGCGACATTCAGCCCCAGCATTTT	CSAKGGGDIQPQHF
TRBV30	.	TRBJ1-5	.	TGTGCCTGGAGTGAACAGGGTGGTCAGCCCCAGCATTTT	CAWSEQGGQPQHF
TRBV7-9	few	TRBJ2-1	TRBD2	TGTGCCGCCCCTGTCTTAGTCGGGAGGGCGTCTGAGCAGTTCTTC	CAAPVLVGRASEQFF
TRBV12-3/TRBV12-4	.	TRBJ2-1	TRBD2	TGTGCCAGCAGTCGAAGTCTAGCGGGGGGCTACAATGAGCAGTTCTTC	CASSRSLAGGYNEQFF
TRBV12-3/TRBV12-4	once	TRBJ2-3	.	TGTGCCAGCAGTTCTTTAGCTCTAGATACGCAGTATTTT	CASSSLALDTQYF
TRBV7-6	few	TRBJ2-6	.	TGTGCCAGCAGCCCCCGGGGGCAGAACTCTGGGGCCAACGTCCTGACTTTC	CASSPRGQNSGANVLTF
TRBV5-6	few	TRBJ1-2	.	TGTGCCAGCACCATGGCCTCCTATGGCTACACCTTC	CASTMASYGYTF
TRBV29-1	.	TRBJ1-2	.	TGCAGCGTTGAAGGAGGACTTAAGGCGGTCTATGGCTACACCTTC	CSVEGGLKAVYGYTF
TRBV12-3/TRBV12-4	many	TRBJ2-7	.	TGTGCCAGCAGTTCCCCCTACGAGCAGTACTTC	CASSSPYEQYF
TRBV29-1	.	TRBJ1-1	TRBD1	TGCAGCGTCCGGGATTTGGGACAGACTGAAGCTTTCTTT	CSVRDLGQTEAFF
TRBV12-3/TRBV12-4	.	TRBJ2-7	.	TGTGCCAGCAGTTTCTCTCTCCCCGTTTACGAGCAGTACTTC	CASSFSLPVYEQYF
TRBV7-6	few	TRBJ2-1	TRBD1	TGTGCCAGCAGCTTAAACCCGCTCCTTGACAGGGCCAACTCCGTTTACAATGAGCAGTTCTTC	CASSLNPLLDRANSVYNEQFF
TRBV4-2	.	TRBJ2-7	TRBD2	TGTGCCAGCAGCCATAATAGCGGGGGATCCTACGAGCAGTACTTC	CASSHNSGGSYEQYF